One sample yielded the 27 T cell receptor beta chains listed below, sequenced in a study of PD-1 blockade in classical Hodgkin lymphoma. Method: immunoSEQ multiplex PCR; TCRdb's copy keeps in-frame clones and lacks some. The data contain around 60,000 clones, approximately 90% of them singletons. Regarding time point: cycle 4 day 1 (C4D1), after 5 to 7 weeks of nivolumab. Every patient was affected by relapse after autologous stem cell transplantation, while exposure to brentuximab vedotin was not uniform. The starting material was peripheral blood mononuclear cells (PBMCs), obtained before the fourth cycle of nivolumab. These receptors were obtained from a human donor with classical Hodgkin lymphoma.

The chain recombines TRBV5-6 with TRBJ2-3; 10 bases map to TRBD2. CDR1 is SGHDT and CDR2 is YYEEEE in the germline V gene. V was clipped by 3 bases and J by 5 bases; unmatched bases: 9. CDR3 length: 16 amino acids. CDR3 loop: CASSSILAGIGDTQYF. In DNA, the CDR3 is TGTGCCAGCAGCTCTATACTAGCGGGGATTGGAGATACGCAGTATTTT.

The V call is TRBV7-9, the J call TRBJ1-5; no clear D. Germline values: CDR1 SEHNR, CDR2 FQNEAQ (reference sequence). The CDR3 sequence is 12 residues long. V lost 6 bases and J lost 4, with 7 bases in between. CDR3 residues: CASSLTNQPQHF. The CDR3 region has the DNA TGTGCCAGCAGTCTAACTAATCAGCCCCAGCATTTT.

The chain has TRBV28 and TRBJ2-7; D is unclear. CDR1 and CDR2 (germline): MDHEN, SYDVKM. This CDR3 region has 14 residues. Trimming took 4 bases from V and 1 from J, leaving 11 bases between them. The CDR3 sequence: CASSWVGSSYEQYF. CDR3 nucleotides: TGTGCCAGCAGTTGGGTGGGCTCATCCTACGAGCAGTACTTC.

The chain joins TRBV5-4 to TRBJ2-3; D perhaps matches TRBD1 (5 bases). Trimming pared 1 base from V and 0 bases from J, leaving 18 bases between. Per the germline V gene, CDR1 is SGHNT and CDR2 is YYREEE (reference sequence). The CDR3 loop spans 18 amino acids. The CDR3 reads CASSLFQGYNPSTDTQYF. CDR3 DNA: TGTGCCAGCAGCTTGTTCCAGGGTTATAACCCTAGCACAGATACGCAGTATTTT.

The rearrangement joins TRBV6-5 to TRBJ2-4; D assignment may be TRBD1 or TRBD2 (5 bases each). CDR3 length: 15 amino acids. From germline, CDR1 is MNHEY and CDR2 SVGAGI. V was trimmed by 5 bases and J by 6 bases, leaving 17 bases between them. The chain's CDR3 is CASSDWGTSGNIQYF. The CDR3 DNA is TGTGCCAGCAGTGACTGGGGGACGTCAGGAAACATTCAGTACTTC.

This clone showed up just once. The rearrangement links TRBV4-1 to TRBJ2-7; 7 nucleotides agree with TRBD1. CDR3 length: 14 amino acids. J was trimmed by 2 bases and V by 3 bases; bases with no gene match: 4. Germline assignment: CDR1 MGHRA and CDR2 YSYEKL. The CDR3 reads CASSHKQGPYEQYF. In nucleotides, the CDR3 is TGCGCCAGCAGCCACAAACAGGGGCCCTACGAGCAGTACTTC.

The genes are TRBV5-1 and TRBJ1-2; 7 bases line up with TRBD1. V shed 5 bases, J shed 8 bases, and the junction held 6 bases outside the gene matches. The CDR3 has 12 amino acids. Germline-derived CDR1 and CDR2 are SGHRS and YFSETQ. CDR3 residues: CASSFTGDGYTF. In DNA form, the CDR3 reads TGCGCCAGCAGTTTTACAGGGGACGGCTACACCTTC.

The chain couples TRBV28 to TRBJ2-7; D could derive from TRBD1 or TRBD2 (6 bases each). CDR3 length: 14 residues. V dropped 7 bases and J dropped 5 bases, with 18 bases sitting between them. CDR1 and CDR2 from the germline V gene are MDHEN and SYDVKM. The CDR3 bases are TGTGCCAGCACCCAAGAGGGGGGTGTCAACGAGCAGTACTTC. Its translation: CASTQEGGVNEQYF.

This clone was detected only once. The gene calls are TRBV25-1 and TRBJ2-7; D remains ambiguous. Per germline, CDR1 MGHDK and CDR2 SYGVNS. CDR3 size: 14 residues. V dropped 6 bases and J dropped 0 bases, with 12 bases sitting between them. CDR3 residues: CASSAKRSSYEQYF. The CDR3 DNA sequence: TGTGCCAGCAGCGCCAAAAGGAGCTCCTACGAGCAGTACTTC.

The chain has TRBV6-1 and TRBJ2-7, with TRBD2 matching over 8 bases. Per the germline V gene, CDR1 is MNHNS and CDR2 is SASEGT. The CDR3 contains 13 residues. The trim removed 6 bases at V and 5 bases at J, leaving 6 bases unmatched. CDR3 DNA: TGTGCCAGCAGGGGACTAGTTTTCAACGAGCAGTACTTC. It is translated as CASRGLVFNEQYF.

The chain joins TRBV6-1 to TRBJ2-3; D is undetermined. This CDR3 comprises 13 residues. The V gene lost 0 bases and the J gene lost 3 bases, with 4 bases spanning the gap. Germline CDR1 reads MNHNS; CDR2 reads SASEGT. This chain's CDR3 is CASSEAHTDTQYF. As DNA, the CDR3 is TGTGCCAGCAGTGAAGCACATACAGATACGCAGTATTTT.

This rearrangement joins TRBV27 to TRBJ2-7; 14 bases fit TRBD2. V trimming: 5 bases; J trimming: 6 bases; junction bases outside the gene matches: 6. Germline-derived CDR1 and CDR2 are MNHEY and SMNVEV (reference sequence). The CDR3 has 15 amino acids. CDR3 sequence (DNA): TGTGCCAGCAGTCCCGGGACTAGCGGGAGTACCGAGCAGTACTTC. Protein product: CASSPGTSGSTEQYF.

CDR3 nucleotide sequence: TGCAGCGTTGAAGATGCCCCGGGACTATCTAGCGGGAGGGTCAATGAGCAGTTCTTC. Its protein product is CSVEDAPGLSSGRVNEQFF. This chain uses TRBV29-1 with TRBJ2-1, with 12 nucleotides matching TRBD2. The V gene end was trimmed by 0 bases and the J gene end by 6 bases; junction bases not matched to a gene: 15. This CDR3 is 19 amino acids long. From germline, CDR1 is SQVTM and CDR2 ANQGSEA.

The chain couples TRBV10-1 to TRBJ2-1; possibly TRBD1 for D (5 bases). The CDR3 sequence is 16 residues long. The V gene's germline CDR1 is WNHNN and CDR2 SYGVQD (reference sequence). The V gene lost 4 bases and the J gene lost 2 bases, with 15 bases spanning the gap. Here the CDR3 DNA reads TGCGCCAGCAGTGTTCACCCAGGGTCCCCCTACAATGAGCAGTTCTTC. Residues: CASSVHPGSPYNEQFF.

The chain combines TRBV5-6 with TRBJ2-4; no definite D call. V shed 4 bases and J shed 5 bases, with 13 bases lying between them. Germline V gives CDR1 SGHDT, CDR2 YYEEEE. The CDR3 spans 14 residues. DNA of the CDR3: TGTGCCAGCAGCCCCCCCGGCAGTCAAAACATTCAGTACTTC. Residues: CASSPPGSQNIQYF.

This chain connects TRBV7-3 to TRBJ2-1, with a tentative D call TRBD2 (6 bases). The length of the CDR3 is 15 residues. Looked up from germline, CDR1 is SGHTA and CDR2 is FQGTGA. Trimming took off 5 bases at V and 3 bases at J, with 14 bases between the two ends. The CDR3 DNA reads TGTGCCAGCAGCCCAAGTAGCGGAATCTACAATGAGCAGTTCTTC. Amino acid sequence: CASSPSSGIYNEQFF. Variable domain in full (rest from reference TRBV7-3 and TRBJ2-1): GAGVSQTPSNKVTEKGKYVELRCDPISGHTALYWYRQSLGQGPEFLIYFQGTGAADDSGLPNDRFFAVRPEGSVSTLKIQRTERGDSAVYLCASSPSSGIYNEQFFGPGTRLTVL.

This chain joins TRBV7-9 and TRBJ1-6; D is unclear. Germline V gene data show CDR1 as SEHNR and CDR2 as FQNEAQ (reference sequence). This CDR3 has 12 amino acids. The V gene lost 5 bases and the J gene lost 12 bases, with 11 bases spanning the gap. DNA of the CDR3: TGTGCCAGCAGCCAAGACTCGAAACCCCTCCACTTT. Residues: CASSQDSKPLHF.

In this sample, this clone turned up a few times. The gene calls are TRBV30 and TRBJ1-1, with a tentative D call TRBD1 (5 bases). Deletions cut 3 bases from V and 3 bases from J, with 8 bases between. Germline CDR1 GTSNPN, CDR2 SVGIG (reference sequence). The CDR3 is 12 residues long. For the CDR3, the DNA is TGTGCCTGGAGCAGGGCGGACACTGAAGCTTTCTTT. This sequence encodes CAWSRADTEAFF.

The CDR3 spells CASSSTAGLAGGYEQYF. As DNA, the CDR3 is TGTGCCAGCAGTTCTACCGCGGGACTAGCGGGGGGTTACGAGCAGTACTTC. This rearrangement joins TRBV27 to TRBJ2-7, with 15 bases identical to TRBD2. Germline assignment: CDR1 MNHEY and CDR2 SMNVEV (reference sequence). The CDR3 spans 17 residues. J gave up 4 bases and V 4 bases, and 8 bases lay outside the gene matches.

V usage is TRBV5-5 and J usage is TRBJ2-5; D uncertain. Trimming left V 1 base short and J 1 base short, with 5 bases between. The CDR3 covers 13 residues. Per germline, CDR1 SGHKS and CDR2 YYEKEE (reference sequence). CDR3 protein: CASSLSAQETQYF. CDR3 bases: TGTGCCAGCAGCTTGTCGGCCCAAGAGACCCAGTACTTC.

The chain links TRBV11-2 to TRBJ1-5; tentatively, D is TRBD1 (5 bases). The CDR3 is 13 residues long. Germline V gives CDR1 SGHAT, CDR2 FQNNGV. V lost 1 base to trimming and J lost 7 bases, with 8 bases between them. Here the CDR3 DNA reads TGTGCCAGCAGCTTAGGGGGGGTACAGCCCCAGCATTTT. Amino acid sequence: CASSLGGVQPQHF.

This clone was observed a single time. Here the CDR3 reads CASSQEDSGVQETQYF. The CDR3 bases are TGTGCCAGCAGCCAAGAGGATAGCGGGGTACAAGAGACCCAGTACTTC. The V gene is TRBV4-2, the J gene TRBJ2-5, with TRBD2 identical over 8 bases. Trimming at V came to 0 bases and at J to 2 bases, leaving 5 bases not matched to a gene. Germline V CDR1 and CDR2: LGHNA, YNFKEQ. This CDR3 has 16 amino acids.

The chain uses TRBV6-5 and TRBJ2-7; TRBD2 might be the D (6 bases). This CDR3 region has 12 residues. CDR1 is MNHEY and CDR2 is SVGAGI in the germline V gene. Trimming stripped 10 bases from V and 3 bases from J, with 13 bases between. CDR3 in amino acids: CATSDGGYEQYF. The CDR3 region has the DNA TGTGCCACCTCGGACGGGGGCTACGAGCAGTACTTC.

V gene TRBV7-9 combines with J gene TRBJ2-2; 7 nucleotides agree with TRBD2. Germline V gene data show CDR1 as SEHNR and CDR2 as FQNEAQ (reference sequence). With V trimmed by 6 bases and J by 1 base, 11 bases remained unmatched. The CDR3 is 17 amino acids. CDR3 protein: CASRLLARLGNTGELFF. Written as DNA, the CDR3 is TGTGCCAGCAGGCTACTAGCGAGACTCGGGAACACCGGGGAGCTGTTTTTT. The whole variable domain, remainder taken from reference TRBV7-9 and TRBJ2-2, is DTGVSQNPRHKITKRGQNVTFRCDPISEHNRLYWYRQTLGQGPEFLTYFQNEAQLEKSRLLSDRFSAERPKGSFSTLEIQRTEQGDSAMYLCASRLLARLGNTGELFFGEGSRLTVL.

The chain combines TRBV5-1 with TRBJ2-1, with a possible D match to TRBD2 (7 bases). Germline CDR1 SGHRS, CDR2 YFSETQ. CDR3 length: 17 residues. V gave up 0 bases and J gave up 8 bases, with 21 bases separating them. The CDR3 coding sequence is TGCGCCAGCAGCTTGGCCTTGGCGGGGGCCCACCTTGATGAGCAGTTCTTC. This gives the protein CASSLALAGAHLDEQFF.

The V call is TRBV7-9, the J call TRBJ2-7, with 8 bases fitting TRBD2. V shed 1 base, J shed 4 bases, and the junction held 3 bases outside the gene matches. Germline V gives CDR1 SEHNR, CDR2 FQNEAQ (reference sequence). The CDR3 covers 14 residues. As DNA, the CDR3 is TGTGCCAGCAGCTTAGGGACTAGCCCATACGAGCAGTACTTC. It is translated as CASSLGTSPYEQYF.

The rearrangement uses TRBV5-5 and TRBJ1-5, with D possibly being TRBD1 (6 bases). Germline loops: CDR1 SGHKS, CDR2 YYEKEE (reference sequence). V was shortened by 0 bases and J by 6 bases, with 16 bases between the two germline ends. CDR3 length: 16 residues. CDR3 region: CASSLAPGVGTQPQHF. In DNA form, the CDR3 reads TGTGCCAGCAGCTTGGCCCCAGGGGTTGGCACTCAGCCCCAGCATTTT.